This T cell receptor (beta chain) was sequenced during a study of shared clonotypes between healthy human individuals. Whole-study context: CD4 naive and CD4 memory each took three plates per donor, while CD8 naive took two and CD8 memory one. Study-wide results and caveats: Sample collection involved blood only; tissue repertoires are likely different.

Looked up from germline, CDR1 is MGHDK and CDR2 is SYGVNS. This CDR3 comprises 17 residues. Trimming took 4 bases from V and 3 from J; bases not matched to a gene: 13. Comments on this clone: Its matching antigen is unknown.

Measured with immunoSEQ multiplex PCR; TCRdb has only the in-frame clones, and not every one. The sample carries approximately 2,000,000 clones, roughly 90% recorded once. The chain has TRBV25-1 and TRBJ2-7, with 9 bases that match TRBD1. Input material: naive CD4+ T cells from PBMCs. Subset noted: CD45RA+ positively selected. This receptor was identified in a man younger than 35 in good health. Some clones in this sample may be carry-over from other donors' samples. CDR3 amino acids: CASSGATGTGKLYEQYF. The CDR3 nucleotides are TGTGCCAGCAGTGGGGCAACCGGGACAGGGAAACTCTACGAGCAGTACTTC.